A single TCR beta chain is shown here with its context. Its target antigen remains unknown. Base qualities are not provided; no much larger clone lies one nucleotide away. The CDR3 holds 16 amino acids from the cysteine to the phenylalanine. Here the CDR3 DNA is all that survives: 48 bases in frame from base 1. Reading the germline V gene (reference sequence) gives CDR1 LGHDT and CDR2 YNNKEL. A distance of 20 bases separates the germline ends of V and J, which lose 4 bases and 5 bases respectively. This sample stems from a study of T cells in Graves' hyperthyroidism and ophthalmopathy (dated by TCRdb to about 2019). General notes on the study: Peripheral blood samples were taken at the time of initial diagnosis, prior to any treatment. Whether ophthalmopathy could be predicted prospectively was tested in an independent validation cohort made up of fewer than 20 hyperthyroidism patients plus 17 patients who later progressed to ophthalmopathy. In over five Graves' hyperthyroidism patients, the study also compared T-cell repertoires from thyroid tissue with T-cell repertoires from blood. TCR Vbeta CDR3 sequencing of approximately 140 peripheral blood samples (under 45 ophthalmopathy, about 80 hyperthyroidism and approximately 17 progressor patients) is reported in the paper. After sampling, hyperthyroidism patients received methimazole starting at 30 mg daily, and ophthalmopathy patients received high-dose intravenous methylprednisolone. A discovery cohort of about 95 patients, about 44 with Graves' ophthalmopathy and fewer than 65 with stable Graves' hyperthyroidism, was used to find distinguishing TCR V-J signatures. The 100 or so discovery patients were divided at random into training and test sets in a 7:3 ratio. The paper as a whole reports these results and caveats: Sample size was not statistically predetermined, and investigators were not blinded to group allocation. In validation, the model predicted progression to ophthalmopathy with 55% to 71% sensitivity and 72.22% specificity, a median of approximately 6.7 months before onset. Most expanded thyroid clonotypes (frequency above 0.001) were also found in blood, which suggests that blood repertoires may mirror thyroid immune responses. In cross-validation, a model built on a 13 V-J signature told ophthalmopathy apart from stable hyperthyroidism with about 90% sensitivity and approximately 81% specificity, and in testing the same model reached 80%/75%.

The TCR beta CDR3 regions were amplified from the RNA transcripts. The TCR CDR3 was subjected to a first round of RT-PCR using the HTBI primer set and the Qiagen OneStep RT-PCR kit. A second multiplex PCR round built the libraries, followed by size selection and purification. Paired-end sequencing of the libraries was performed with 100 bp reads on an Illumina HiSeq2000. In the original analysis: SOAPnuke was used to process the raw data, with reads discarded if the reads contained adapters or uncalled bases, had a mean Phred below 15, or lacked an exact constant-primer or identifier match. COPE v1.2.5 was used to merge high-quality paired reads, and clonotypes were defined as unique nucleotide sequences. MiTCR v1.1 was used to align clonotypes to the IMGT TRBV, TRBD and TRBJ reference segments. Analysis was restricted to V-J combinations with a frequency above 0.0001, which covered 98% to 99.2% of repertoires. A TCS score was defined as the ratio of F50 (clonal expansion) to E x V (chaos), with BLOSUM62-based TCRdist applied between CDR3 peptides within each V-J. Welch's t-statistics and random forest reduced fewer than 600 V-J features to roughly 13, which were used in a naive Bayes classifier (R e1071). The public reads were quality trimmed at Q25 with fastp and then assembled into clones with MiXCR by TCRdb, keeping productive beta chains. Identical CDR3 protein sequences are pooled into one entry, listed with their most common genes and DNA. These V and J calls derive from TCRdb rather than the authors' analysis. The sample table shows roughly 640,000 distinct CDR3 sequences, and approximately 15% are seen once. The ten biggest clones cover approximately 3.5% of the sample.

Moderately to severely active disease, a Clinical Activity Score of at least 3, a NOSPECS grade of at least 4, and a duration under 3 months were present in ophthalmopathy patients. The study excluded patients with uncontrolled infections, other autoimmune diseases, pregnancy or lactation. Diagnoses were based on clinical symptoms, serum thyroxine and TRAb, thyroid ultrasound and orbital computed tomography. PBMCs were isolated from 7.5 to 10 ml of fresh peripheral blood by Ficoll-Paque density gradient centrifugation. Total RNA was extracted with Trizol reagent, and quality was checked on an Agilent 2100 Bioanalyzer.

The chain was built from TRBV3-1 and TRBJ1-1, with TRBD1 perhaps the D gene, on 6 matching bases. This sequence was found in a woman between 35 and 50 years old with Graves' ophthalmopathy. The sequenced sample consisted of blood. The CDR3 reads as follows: CASSLRGTDRGTEAFF. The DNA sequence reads TGTGCCAGCAGCCTCCGAGGGACGGACAGAGGAACTGAAGCTTTCTTT.